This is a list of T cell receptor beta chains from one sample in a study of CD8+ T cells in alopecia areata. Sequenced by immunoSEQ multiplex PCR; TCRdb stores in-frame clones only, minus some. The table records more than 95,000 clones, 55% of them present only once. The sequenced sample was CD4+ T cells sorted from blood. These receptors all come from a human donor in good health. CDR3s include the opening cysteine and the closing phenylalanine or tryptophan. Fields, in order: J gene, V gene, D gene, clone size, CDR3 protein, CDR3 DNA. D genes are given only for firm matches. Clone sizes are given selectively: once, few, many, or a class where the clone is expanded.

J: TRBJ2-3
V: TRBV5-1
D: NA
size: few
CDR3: CASSSHLSTDTQYF
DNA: TGCGCCAGCAGCTCCCACCTAAGCACAGATACGCAGTATTTT

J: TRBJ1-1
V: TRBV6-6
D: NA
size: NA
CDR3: CATTRWLNTEAFF
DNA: TGTGCCACGACTAGGTGGTTGAACACTGAAGCTTTCTTT

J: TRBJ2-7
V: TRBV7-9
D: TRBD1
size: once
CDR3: CASSLVGTGGSEQYF
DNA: TGTGCCAGCAGCTTAGTAGGGACAGGGGGCTCCGAGCAGTACTTC

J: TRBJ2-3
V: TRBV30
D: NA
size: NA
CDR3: CAWDIGSGGTDTQYF
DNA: TGTGCCTGGGACATAGGTAGTGGGGGCACAGATACGCAGTATTTT

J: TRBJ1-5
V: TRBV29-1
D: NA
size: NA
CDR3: CSAPDQPQHF
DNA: TGCAGCGCTCCAGATCAGCCCCAGCATTTT

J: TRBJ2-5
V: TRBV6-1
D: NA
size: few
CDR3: CASSLRETQYF
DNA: TGTGCCAGCAGTCTCCGGGAGACCCAGTACTTC

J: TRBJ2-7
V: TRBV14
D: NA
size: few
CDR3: CASSQDGVQGQYF
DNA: TGTGCCAGCAGCCAAGATGGAGTTCAGGGGCAGTACTTC

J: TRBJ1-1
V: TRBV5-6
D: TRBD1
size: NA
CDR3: CASSLWDRVNTEAFF
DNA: TGTGCCAGCAGCTTGTGGGACAGGGTGAACACTGAAGCTTTCTTT

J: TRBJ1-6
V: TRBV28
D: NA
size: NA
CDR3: CANGGRRKQADSPLHF
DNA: TGTGCCAACGGGGGGAGGAGAAAACAGGCCGATTCACCCCTCCACTTT

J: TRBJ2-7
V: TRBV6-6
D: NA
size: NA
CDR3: CASSYGGTHRSYEQYF
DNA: TGTGCCAGCAGTTATGGTGGGACTCATCGCTCCTACGAGCAGTACTTC

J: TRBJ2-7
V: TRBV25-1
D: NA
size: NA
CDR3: CASSDVGILGDEQYF
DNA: TGTGCCAGCAGTGACGTTGGGATTCTGGGGGACGAGCAGTACTTC

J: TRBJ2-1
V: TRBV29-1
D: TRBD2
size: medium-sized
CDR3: CSVDAGGPNEQFF
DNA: TGCAGCGTTGATGCGGGGGGGCCGAATGAGCAGTTCTTC

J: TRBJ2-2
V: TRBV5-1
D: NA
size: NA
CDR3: CASSLRSSGELFF
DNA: TGCGCCAGCAGCTTGCGCTCCAGCGGGGAGCTGTTTTTT

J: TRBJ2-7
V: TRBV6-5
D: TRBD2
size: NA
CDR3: CASSVGLAGSYEQYF
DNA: TGTGCCAGCAGTGTAGGACTAGCGGGCTCCTACGAGCAGTACTTC

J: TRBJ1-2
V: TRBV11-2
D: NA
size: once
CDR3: CASRSPGGDYGYTF
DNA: TGTGCCAGCAGGTCTCCGGGGGGGGACTATGGCTACACCTTC

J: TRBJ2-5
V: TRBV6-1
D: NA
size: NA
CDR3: CASSGEETQYF
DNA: TGTGCCAGCAGTGGGGAAGAGACCCAGTACTTC

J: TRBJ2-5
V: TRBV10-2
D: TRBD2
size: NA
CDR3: CASTLAGGRQETQYF
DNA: TGCGCCAGCACCCTAGCGGGGGGGCGGCAAGAGACCCAGTACTTC

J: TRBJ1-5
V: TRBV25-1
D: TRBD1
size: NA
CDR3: CASSGTGAHQPQHF
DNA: TGTGCCAGCAGTGGGACAGGGGCGCATCAGCCCCAGCATTTT

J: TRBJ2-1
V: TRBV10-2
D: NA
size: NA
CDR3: CASSELVGKDEQFF
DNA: TGCGCCAGCAGTGAGCTTGTAGGGAAGGATGAGCAGTTCTTC

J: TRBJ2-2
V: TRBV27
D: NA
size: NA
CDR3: CASSSGIGTGELFF
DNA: TGTGCCAGCAGCTCAGGGATTGGCACCGGGGAGCTGTTTTTT

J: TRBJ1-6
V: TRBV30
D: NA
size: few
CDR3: CAWSSSRGRNSPLHF
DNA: TGTGCCTGGAGTTCCTCGAGGGGACGGAATTCACCCCTCCACTTT

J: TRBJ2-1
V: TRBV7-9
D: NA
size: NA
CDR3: CASSSIQGGSYNEQFF
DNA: TGTGCCAGCAGCTCGATTCAGGGGGGATCCTACAATGAGCAGTTCTTC